The entry below gives a single T cell receptor (beta chain) sequence along with its context. The antigen is not known. These data are taken from a study of post-analysis software for immune sequencing data. The length of the CDR3 is 13 residues. CDR1 and CDR2 (germline): SGHRS, YFSETQ. The junction had 5 bases not matched to a gene; V was cut back by 0 bases and J by 11 bases. The study, taken as a whole, reports: A handful of TRBV segments (TRBV5-6, TRBV5-1 and TRBV20-1 among them) occurred more frequently in patients than in controls.

cDNA libraries of TCR beta carried unique molecular identifiers. When roughly 0.85 to 11 million T cells were used, they gave hundreds of thousands of cDNA molecules. Via MiXCR, TCRdb re-called the PCR reads, giving one row per CDR3 protein. The table has roughly 700,000 distinct CDR3 sequences, 25% to 30% seen once. The gene calls are TRBV5-1 and TRBJ1-1; 9 positions match TRBD1. This receptor was obtained from a girl between 5 and 17 years old with multiple sclerosis. The sequenced sample was blood. The CDR3 DNA sequence: TGCGCCAGCAGCTTGGTGGGGGACAGGGTTGCTTTCTTT. Encoded protein: CASSLVGDRVAFF.